The clone carrying this TCR beta chain was seen only once. Time point denoted: before trial treatment. The data originate from a study of low-dose radiotherapy and immunotherapy resistance in tumors. CDR3 length equals 15 residues. The germline V gene encodes CDR1 DFQATT and CDR2 SNEGSKA (reference sequence). V gave up 4 bases and J gave up 1 base, with 17 bases separating them. First-strand cDNA used TRAV- and TRBV-specific primers, covering alpha and beta chains. Amplification of TCRs used a constant-region primer and V-primer adapter for roughly 21 PCR cycles. TCRdb processed the reads anew with MiXCR; each CDR3 protein has one entry. The data hold about 64,000 distinct CDR3 sequences, with 26% observed a single time.

The chain couples TRBV20-1 to TRBJ2-7; tentative D call: TRBD2 (6 bases). The receptor comes from a male donor with rectosigmoid adenocarcinoma. Sequencing was performed on PBMCs, taken before treatment. The CDR3 DNA sequence: TGCAGTGCTATCTCATGGGGACTCAAGTCCTACGAGCAGTACTTC. Protein sequence: CSAISWGLKSYEQYF.